This TCR beta chain stems from a study of blood T cell repertoires in COVID-19 (dated by TCRdb to the early 2020s). In the study overall: Samples covering the acute and convalescent phases of COVID-19 were provided by collaborators in the United States, Italy and Spain. The material from the prospective study consisted of cDNA or gDNA derived from T cells, B-cell-depleted T cells, or PBMCs. Subjects who had been exposed to COVID-19, were actively infected with it, or had recovered from it provided the deeply sampled blood TCRbeta repertoires that made up the dataset. The repertoires were made available in a free public database intended to serve as a resource for research on the immune response to SARS-CoV-2. The samples were drawn from two sources: the first 160 participants of the ongoing ImmuneRACE study, and 1,000 to 1,500 subjects contributed by 6 global collaborators. A de-identified subject ID, COVID-19 status, age in years and sex were almost always included in the sample metadata. Where HLA class I and class II types were available, the types were taken from metadata supplied by the sample provider, not from assay-based typing.

The immunoSEQ Assay, a bias-controlled multiplex PCR, was used to amplify TCRbeta CDR3 regions from genomic DNA. The published analysis was carried out like this. Nucleated cell counts per sample were estimated from amplification of reference gene primers within the assay. To quantify the absolute abundance of each unique TCRbeta CDR3 rearrangement, sequence reads were collapsed and filtered. For each sample, productive Simpson clonality was calculated as the square root of Simpson's diversity index across productive rearrangements. Here the immuneACCESS table is served through TCRdb, limited to in-frame sequences with V and J called. Missing clones are a known gap in these copies; in checked studies unresolved V genes cover under half, and the rest lacks a known reason. That table supplies the V and J calls and clone size; D and trimming were determined from the DNA. This sample has about 110,000 clones in its table, and approximately 90% of those were observed once. Together, the top ten hold about 1% of the sample.

Study-wide conclusions, independent of this receptor: The quantity of clinical and demographic metadata differed by source and by participant and was supplied without curation.

Collaborating institutions collected whole blood in K2EDTA tubes following their own protocols. For TCRbeta analysis, collaborators shipped samples in one of three forms: frozen whole blood, isolated PBMCs, or DNA extracted from either of those sample types. Worth noting for this clone: The clone's antigen remains unknown. Base-call qualities are not available, and no considerably larger clone is one nucleotide away.

The germline V gene (reference sequence) provides CDR1 LGHDT and CDR2 YNNKEL. The cysteine opens and the phenylalanine closes a CDR3 of 15 amino acids. Only the CDR3 part of the read is kept: 45 bases, read in frame from the first base. Trimming takes 3 bases from V and 6 bases from J, and the germline ends sit 14 bases apart. The sequenced material came from peripheral blood. Recombination connected TRBV3-1 (or the pseudogene TRBV3-2) to TRBJ2-2, with TRBD2 as a weak D call on 5 bases. The source is a human donor in a cohort sampled during active COVID-19. The DNA sequence follows: TGTGCCAGCAGCCAGAGGGTCCGGATTCCCGGGGAGCTGTTTTTT. It encodes CASSQRVRIPGELFF.